This entry is about one T cell receptor (beta chain). The CDR3 length is 15 residues. V gave up 6 bases and J gave up 6 bases; unmatched junction bases: 10. Per the germline V gene, CDR1 is MNHNY and CDR2 is SVGAGI (reference sequence). Per the study methods: Nucleated cell number was recorded as an estimate derived from reference gene primer amplification. Method: immunoSEQ multiplex PCR; TCRdb's copy keeps in-frame clones and lacks some. From that table come the V and J calls and clone size; the DNA was used to work out D and trimming. The sample holds roughly 46,000 clones, around nine tenths seen once. The data originate from a study of blood T cell repertoires in COVID-19. Looking at the study overall: Researchers got acute and convalescent COVID-19 samples from the United States, Italy and Spain. T cells, B-cell-depleted T cells, or PBMCs supplied cDNA or gDNA.

This clonotype originated in a man aged 45-65 years with active COVID-19. This rearrangement joins TRBV6-6 to TRBJ1-4; 7 bases are a match to TRBD1. Sequenced: peripheral blood. The CDR3 sequence: CASRRVQGSDEKLFF. The CDR3 coding sequence is TGTGCCAGCAGAAGAGTACAGGGGTCGGATGAAAAACTGTTTTTT.